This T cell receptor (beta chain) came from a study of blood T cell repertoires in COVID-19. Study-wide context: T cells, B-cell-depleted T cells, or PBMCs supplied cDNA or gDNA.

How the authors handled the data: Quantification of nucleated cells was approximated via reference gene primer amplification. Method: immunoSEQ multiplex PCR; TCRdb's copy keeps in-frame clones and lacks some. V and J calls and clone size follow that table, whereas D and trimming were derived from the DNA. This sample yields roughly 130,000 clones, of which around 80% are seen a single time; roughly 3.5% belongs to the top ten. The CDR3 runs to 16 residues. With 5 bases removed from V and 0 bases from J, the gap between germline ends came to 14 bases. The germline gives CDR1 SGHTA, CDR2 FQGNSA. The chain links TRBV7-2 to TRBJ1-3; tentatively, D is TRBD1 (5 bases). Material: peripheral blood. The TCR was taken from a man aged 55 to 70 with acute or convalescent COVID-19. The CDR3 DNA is TGTGCCAGCAGCGCGGGACTTCGCAGCTCTGGAAACACCATATATTTT. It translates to CASSAGLRSSGNTIYF.